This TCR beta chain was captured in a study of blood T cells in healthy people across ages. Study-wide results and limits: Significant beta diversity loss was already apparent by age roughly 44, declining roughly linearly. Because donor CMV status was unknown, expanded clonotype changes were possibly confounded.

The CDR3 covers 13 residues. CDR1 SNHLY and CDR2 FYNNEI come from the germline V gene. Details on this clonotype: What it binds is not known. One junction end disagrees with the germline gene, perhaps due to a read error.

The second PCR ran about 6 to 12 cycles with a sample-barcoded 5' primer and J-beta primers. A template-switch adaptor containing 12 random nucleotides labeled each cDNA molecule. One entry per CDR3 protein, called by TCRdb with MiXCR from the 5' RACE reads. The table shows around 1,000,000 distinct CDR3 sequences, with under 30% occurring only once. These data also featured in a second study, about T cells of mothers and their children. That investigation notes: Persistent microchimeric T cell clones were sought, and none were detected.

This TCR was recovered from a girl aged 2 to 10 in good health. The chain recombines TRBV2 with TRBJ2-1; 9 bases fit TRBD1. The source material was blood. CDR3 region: CASTGTGWNEQFF. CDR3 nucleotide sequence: TGCGCCAGCACCGGGACAGGGTGGAATGAGCAGTTCTTC. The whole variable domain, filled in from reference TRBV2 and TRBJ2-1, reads EPEVTQTPSHQVTQMGQEVILRCVPISNHLYFYWYRQILGQKVEFLVSFYNNEISEKSEIFDDQFSVERPDGSNFTLKIRSTKLEDSAMYFCASTGTGWNEQFFGPGTRLTVL.